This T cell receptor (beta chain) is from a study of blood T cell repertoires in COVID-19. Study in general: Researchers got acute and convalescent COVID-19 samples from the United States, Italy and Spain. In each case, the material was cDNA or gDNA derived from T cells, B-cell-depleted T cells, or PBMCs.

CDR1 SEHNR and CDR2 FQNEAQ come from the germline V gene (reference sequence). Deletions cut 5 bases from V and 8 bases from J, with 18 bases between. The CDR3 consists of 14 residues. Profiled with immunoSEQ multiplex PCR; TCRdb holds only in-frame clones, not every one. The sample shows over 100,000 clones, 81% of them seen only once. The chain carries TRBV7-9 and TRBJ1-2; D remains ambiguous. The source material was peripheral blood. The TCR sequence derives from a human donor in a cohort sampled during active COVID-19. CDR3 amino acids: CASSPTGGGGGYTF. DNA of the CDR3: TGTGCCAGCAGCCCCACCGGCGGAGGCGGAGGCTACACCTTC.